The 10 T cell receptor beta chains listed next were all sequenced from one sample in a study of blood T cell repertoires in COVID-19. Generated by immunoSEQ multiplex PCR, the TCRdb table keeps only in-frame clones and is missing some. The sample includes more than 200,000 clones, around four fifths of them seen just once. Sequencing was carried out using peripheral blood. These receptors were obtained from a man aged 55 to 69 with acute or convalescent COVID-19.

This clone was seen only once. The chain recombines TRBV7-2 with TRBJ2-1, with 12 bases fitting TRBD2. Germline V lookup: CDR1 SGHTA, CDR2 FQGNSA. With 5 bases clipped from V and 7 bases from J, the junction kept 6 bases outside the gene matches. The CDR3 runs 15 residues. As DNA, the CDR3 is TGTGCCAGCAGCCCCAGACTAGCGGGAGAAAATGAGCAGTTCTTC. This gives the protein CASSPRLAGENEQFF.

This chain joins TRBV2 and TRBJ2-7; 8 nucleotides match TRBD1. The CDR3 contains 15 residues. Germline-derived CDR1 and CDR2 are SNHLY and FYNNEI. Germline trimming cut 5 bases from V and 3 bases from J; bases unmatched to any gene: 9. DNA for the CDR3: TGTGCCAGCAGTCCCCAGGGGGCCTTAGGCTACGAGCAGTACTTC. Translating gives CASSPQGALGYEQYF.

This clone was counted once. The V and J genes are TRBV6-5 and TRBJ2-7; the D is unclear. Between the trimmed V and J ends, which lost 4 bases and 3 bases, there was a span of 13 bases. This CDR3 has 14 residues. In germline, CDR1 is MNHEY, CDR2 SVGAGI. CDR3 amino acids: CASSSNPVFYEQYF. For the CDR3, the DNA is TGTGCCAGCAGTTCTAACCCCGTTTTCTACGAGCAGTACTTC.

V gene TRBV19 combines with J gene TRBJ2-1; weak D call: TRBD2 (5 bases). The germline V and J ends were trimmed by 3 bases and 3 bases, with 6 bases remaining between them. The CDR3 contains 13 residues. Germline V gives CDR1 LNHDA, CDR2 SQIVND (reference sequence). In DNA, the CDR3 is TGTGCCAGTAGTATGACTAACTACAATGAGCAGTTCTTC. The encoded protein is CASSMTNYNEQFF.

The rearrangement uses TRBV7-9 and TRBJ1-5; 7 bases fit TRBD1. CDR1 is SEHNR, CDR2 FQNEAQ, per germline (reference sequence). Trimming at V came to 5 bases and at J to 0 bases, leaving 4 bases not matched to a gene. This CDR3 is built from 15 residues. The DNA of the CDR3 is TGTGCCAGCAGCAACAGGGGTAATAGCAATCAGCCCCAGCATTTT. This gives the protein CASSNRGNSNQPQHF. Supplemented by reference TRBV7-9 and TRBJ1-5, the full variable domain reads DTGVSQNPRHKITKRGQNVTFRCDPISEHNRLYWYRQTLGQGPEFLTYFQNEAQLEKSRLLSDRFSAERPKGSFSTLEIQRTEQGDSAMYLCASSNRGNSNQPQHFGDGTRLSIL.

V and J are TRBV7-2 and TRBJ1-4, with D possibly being TRBD1 (5 bases). V was trimmed by 4 bases and J by 10 bases, leaving 13 bases between them. CDR1 is SGHTA, CDR2 FQGNSA, per germline. This CDR3 has 13 amino acids. Here the CDR3 reads CASSSNRIGKLFF. CDR3 nucleotides: TGTGCCAGCAGCTCTAACAGGATAGGAAAACTGTTTTTT.

The genes are TRBV5-1 and TRBJ1-2; D may be TRBD1 (6 bases). V was clipped by 4 bases and J by 5 bases, with 9 bases between them. The CDR3 covers 12 residues. Germline CDR1 SGHRS, CDR2 YFSETQ. The CDR3 coding sequence is TGCGCCAGCAGCCCAGGACAGTATGGCTACACCTTC. Protein: CASSPGQYGYTF.

V is TRBV3-1 (or the pseudogene TRBV3-2) and J is TRBJ2-5, with D possibly being TRBD2 (5 bases). The CDR3 totals 14 residues. Germline V lookup: CDR1 LGHDT, CDR2 YNNKEL (reference sequence). With 7 bases removed from V and 2 bases from J, the gap between germline ends came to 14 bases. Written as DNA, the CDR3 is TGTGCCAGCAAGGCGGAGGTGGGTCAAGAGACCCAGTACTTC. It is translated as CASKAEVGQETQYF.

This clone was found a few times. V usage is TRBV2 and J usage is TRBJ2-2; 12 nucleotides agree with TRBD2. Trimming cost V 4 bases and J 5 bases; bases outside gene matches: 5. From germline, CDR1 is SNHLY and CDR2 FYNNEI. The CDR3 has 16 amino acids. CDR3: CASSAGTSGRTGELFF. Here the CDR3 DNA reads TGTGCCAGCAGTGCCGGCACTAGCGGGAGGACCGGGGAGCTGTTTTTT.

The genes are TRBV7-3 and TRBJ2-7; 9 nucleotides agree with TRBD1. The CDR3 has 15 residues. Per germline, CDR1 SGHTA and CDR2 FQGTGA. Trimming took 1 base from V and 4 from J; bases not matched to a gene: 5. In DNA, the CDR3 is TGTGCCAGCAGCTTAATGGGACAGGGACTATACGAGCAGTACTTC. It translates to CASSLMGQGLYEQYF.